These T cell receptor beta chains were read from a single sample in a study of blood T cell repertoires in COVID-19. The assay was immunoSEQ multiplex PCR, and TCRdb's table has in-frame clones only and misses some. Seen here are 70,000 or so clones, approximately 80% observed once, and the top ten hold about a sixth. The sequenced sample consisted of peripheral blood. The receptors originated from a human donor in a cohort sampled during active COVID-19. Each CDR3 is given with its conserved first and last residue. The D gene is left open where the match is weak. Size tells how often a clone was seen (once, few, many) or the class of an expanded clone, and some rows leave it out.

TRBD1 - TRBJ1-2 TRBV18 CASSPGTGRDYGYTF TGTGCCAGCTCACCGGGGACAGGGCGCGATTATGGCTACACCTTC
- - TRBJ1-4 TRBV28 CASSNRTPNEKLFF TGTGCCAGCAGCAACAGGACCCCTAATGAAAAACTGTTTTTT
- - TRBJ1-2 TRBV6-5 CASSRTTAPYGYTF TGTGCCAGCAGTAGAACGACAGCGCCCTATGGCTACACCTTC
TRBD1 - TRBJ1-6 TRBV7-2 CASSFGQGSNSPLHF TGTGCCAGCAGCTTCGGACAGGGAAGCAATTCACCCCTCCACTTT
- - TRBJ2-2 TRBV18 CASSPTSPGELFF TGTGCCAGCTCACCCACTAGCCCCGGGGAGCTGTTTTTT
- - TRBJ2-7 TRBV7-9 CASSLESPAGEQYF TGTGCCAGCAGCTTAGAGAGTCCGGCGGGGGAGCAGTACTTC
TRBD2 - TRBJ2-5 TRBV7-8 CASSKRTSARGETQYF TGTGCCAGCAGCAAACGGACTAGCGCAAGAGGAGAGACCCAGTACTTC
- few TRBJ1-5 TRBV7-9 CASSFWRGLDGNQPQHF TGTGCCAGCAGCTTCTGGCGGGGGTTGGACGGCAATCAGCCCCAGCATTTT
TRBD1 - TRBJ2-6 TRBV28 CASSPPQGALGANVLTF TGTGCCAGCAGTCCCCCACAGGGGGCGCTTGGGGCCAACGTCCTGACTTTC
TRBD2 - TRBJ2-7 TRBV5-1 CASSLTSGRITYEQYF TGCGCCAGCAGCTTAACTAGCGGGAGGATTACCTACGAGCAGTACTTC
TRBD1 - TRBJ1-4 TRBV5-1 CASSLGTGTTSSEKLFF TGCGCCAGCAGCTTGGGGACAGGGACAACTTCGAGTGAAAAACTGTTTTTT
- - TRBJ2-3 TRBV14 CASSREGGGTQYF TGTGCCAGCAGCCGAGAAGGGGGGGGTACGCAGTATTTT
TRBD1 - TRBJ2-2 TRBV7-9 CASRGQVNTGELFF TGTGCCAGCAGGGGACAGGTGAACACCGGGGAGCTGTTTTTT
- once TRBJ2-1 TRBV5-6 CASSSDSRNRFF TGTGCCAGCAGCTCAGACTCTCGGAATCGGTTCTTC
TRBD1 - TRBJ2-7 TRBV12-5 CASGPSMTGRTEQYF TGTGCTAGTGGTCCTTCAATGACAGGGCGGACCGAGCAGTACTTC
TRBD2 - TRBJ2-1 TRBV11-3 CASSLAGTSGYNEQFF TGTGCCAGCAGCTTAGCCGGGACTAGCGGATACAATGAGCAGTTCTTC
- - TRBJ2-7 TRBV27 CASSFDKSYEQYF TGTGCCAGCAGTTTCGACAAGTCCTACGAGCAGTACTTC
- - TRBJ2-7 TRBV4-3 CASSQAISAEFYEQYF TGCGCCAGCAGCCAAGCAATCTCAGCGGAATTCTACGAGCAGTACTTC
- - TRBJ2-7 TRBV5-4 CASSWDSTPYEQYF TGTGCCAGCAGCTGGGACTCGACTCCCTACGAGCAGTACTTC
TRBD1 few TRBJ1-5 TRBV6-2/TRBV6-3 CASSVDRDNSNQPQHF TGTGCCAGCAGCGTTGACAGGGACAATAGCAATCAGCCCCAGCATTTT
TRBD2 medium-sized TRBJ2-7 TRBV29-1 CSAGTSGYEQYF TGCAGCGCCGGGACTAGCGGCTACGAGCAGTACTTC
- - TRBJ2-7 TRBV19 CASSSDSNDRLTAEQYF TGTGCCAGTAGTAGCGACTCCAATGATCGTCTGACGGCCGAGCAGTACTTC
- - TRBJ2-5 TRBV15 CATSSSGVEETQYF TGTGCCACCAGCAGTTCGGGAGTTGAGGAGACCCAGTACTTC
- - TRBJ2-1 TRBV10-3 CAISESGSNNEQFF TGTGCCATCAGTGAGTCGGGTAGCAACAATGAGCAGTTCTTC
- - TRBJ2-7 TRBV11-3 CASSLEGLPTSEQYF TGTGCCAGCAGCTTAGAGGGGCTACCTACGAGTGAGCAGTACTTC
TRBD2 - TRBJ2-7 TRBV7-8 CASSSERGGFYEQYF TGTGCCAGCAGCTCTGAGCGGGGAGGGTTCTACGAGCAGTACTTC
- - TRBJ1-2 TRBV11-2 CASSLRAGALGGYTF TGTGCCAGCAGCTTAAGGGCGGGGGCCCTAGGAGGCTACACCTTC
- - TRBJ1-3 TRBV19 CASSPRGAGNTIYF TGTGCCAGTAGTCCTCGGGGGGCTGGAAACACCATATATTTT
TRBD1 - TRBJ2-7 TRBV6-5 CASSSGQGLEYEQYF TGTGCCAGCAGTTCGGGACAGGGTTTAGAGTACGAGCAGTACTTC
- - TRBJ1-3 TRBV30 CAWGVSSGNTIYF TGTGCCTGGGGGGTGAGCTCTGGAAACACCATATATTTT
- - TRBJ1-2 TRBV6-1 CASSEMAGVSYGYTF TGTGCCAGCAGTGAAATGGCAGGGGTTAGCTATGGCTACACCTTC
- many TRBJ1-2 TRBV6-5 CASRSSAGEVIRYTF TGTGCCAGCAGATCGAGCGCGGGGGAAGTTATTCGCTACACCTTC
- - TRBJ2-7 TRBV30 CACRDFYEQYF TGTGCTTGCCGAGACTTTTACGAGCAGTACTTC
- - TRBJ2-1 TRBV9 CASSVEGLSYNEQFF TGTGCCAGCAGCGTAGAGGGACTCTCCTACAATGAGCAGTTCTTC
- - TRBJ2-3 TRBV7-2 CASSSMTTSTDTQYF TGTGCCAGCAGCTCGATGACTACCAGCACAGATACGCAGTATTTT
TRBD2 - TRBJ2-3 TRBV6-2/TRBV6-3 CASSGAGGVDTQYF TGTGCCAGCAGCGGAGCGGGAGGGGTAGATACGCAGTATTTT
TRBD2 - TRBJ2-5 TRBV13 CASSSRLAGGQETQYF TGTGCCAGCAGCTCTCGGCTAGCGGGAGGGCAAGAGACCCAGTACTTC
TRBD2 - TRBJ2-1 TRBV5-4 CASSLASGRTYNEQFF TGTGCCAGCAGCTTGGCTAGCGGGAGGACCTACAATGAGCAGTTCTTC
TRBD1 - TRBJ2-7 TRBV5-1 CASRTGQGTYEQYF TGCGCCAGCAGAACGGGACAGGGGACCTACGAGCAGTACTTC
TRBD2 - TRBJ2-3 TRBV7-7 CASSQLAGGGTDTQYF TGTGCCAGCAGTCAATTAGCGGGAGGGGGCACAGATACGCAGTATTTT
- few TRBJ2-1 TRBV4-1 CASSQEYPTRNEQFF TGCGCCAGCAGCCAAGAGTACCCCACTCGCAATGAGCAGTTCTTC
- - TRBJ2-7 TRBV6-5 CATSSAYEQYF TGTGCCACATCTAGTGCCTACGAGCAGTACTTC
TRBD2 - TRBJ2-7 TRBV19 CASRPRPSSGRTYEQYF TGTGCCAGTAGGCCACGCCCCTCTAGCGGGAGGACGTACGAGCAGTACTTC
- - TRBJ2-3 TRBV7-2 CASSLSNSQGTQYF TGTGCCAGCAGCCTGTCTAACTCGCAGGGTACGCAGTATTTT
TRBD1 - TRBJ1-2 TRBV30 CAWSEGATYGYTF TGTGCCTGGAGTGAGGGGGCTACCTATGGCTACACCTTC
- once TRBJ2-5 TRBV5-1 CASSTLGLKETQYF TGCGCCAGCAGCACCCTGGGACTTAAAGAGACCCAGTACTTC
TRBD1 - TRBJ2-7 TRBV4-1 CASSQAYGQVYEQYF TGCGCCAGCAGCCAAGCATATGGACAGGTGTACGAGCAGTACTTC
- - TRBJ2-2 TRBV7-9 CAASRGGTGELFF TGTGCCGCCTCGCGGGGCGGCACCGGGGAGCTGTTTTTT
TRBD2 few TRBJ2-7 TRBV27 CASSLTGGPGYEQYF TGTGCCAGCAGTTTAACGGGAGGGCCGGGGTACGAGCAGTACTTC
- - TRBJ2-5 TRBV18 CASSPPSQETQYF TGTGCCAGCTCACCTCCCAGCCAAGAGACCCAGTACTTC
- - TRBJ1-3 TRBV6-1 CASSEGSGNTIYF TGTGCCAGCAGTGAAGGTAGCGGAAACACCATATATTTT
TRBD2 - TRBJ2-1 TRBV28 CASSLLAGGVGVRNEQFF TGTGCCAGCAGTTTACTAGCGGGAGGAGTGGGGGTAAGGAATGAGCAGTTCTTC
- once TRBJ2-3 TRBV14 CASSQDGASDTQYF TGTGCCAGCAGCCAAGATGGGGCCTCAGATACGCAGTATTTT
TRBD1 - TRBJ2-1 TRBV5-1 CASSPTGVEGYNEQFF TGCGCCAGCAGTCCAACAGGGGTTGAGGGCTACAATGAGCAGTTCTTC